This TCR beta chain was obtained from a study of human T cells and chemical hapten exposure (dated by TCRdb to the early 2020s). Study-wide context: For sensitization, 2% DPC in acetone was applied to a roughly 2 cm by roughly 2 cm area of upper inner arm skin. Libraries were pooled for sequencing, and variation in per-sample TCR yields was attributed mainly to small differences in library volumes within the pool. Alopecia areata with under or over 50% scalp involvement, alopecia totalis and alopecia universalis were represented in the patient cohort, which was mostly female. Patch testing was done on the upper back using Finn chambers containing 0.01% DPC, and results were scored after 6 days according to International Contact Dermatitis Research Group standards. In alopecia patients, the study followed how the peripheral blood TCR repertoire changed in vivo over primary and secondary sensitization to diphenylcyclopropenone (DPC), a hapten. Blood was sampled from patients pre-sensitization (week 0) and at 2, 6 and about 24 weeks after DPC sensitization. Twenty-nine alopecia patients provided blood for TCR sequencing at one to four time points (pre-sensitization, 2, 6 and 24 weeks). Patients additionally received weekly therapeutic DPC doses to the scalp throughout the roughly 24-week study period. General study outcomes and caveats: No change with DPC sensitization was found in the number of TCRs above 1 in 1000 frequency, and no evidence of global repertoire structure alterations was found. Because all patients had alopecia, a presumed autoimmune disease, the immune response of the patients might differ from that of healthy individuals. The number of PT1 expanded TCRs positively correlated with patch test score, significant at thresholds 8, 16 and 32 but not 4. Repeated subsampling changed both the strength of the expansion versus patch-test correlation and the threshold at which that correlation became significant. Significantly more large CDR3 similarity clusters were formed by expanded TCRs than by pre-sensitization or healthy control sets, consistent with antigen-driven responses.

Library creation used RACE. Sequencing took place on a NextSeq 500. During library preparation, unique molecular identifiers were attached to individual cDNA molecules so that TCRs could be counted in a quantitative, reproducible way. From each blood RNA sample, both TCR alpha and TCR beta chains were sequenced. Processing in the source paper ran as follows. A median of approximately 100,000 TCRs per sample was observed, with a range of about 20,000 to 700,000. V, J and CDR3 annotation of the TCR reads was carried out using the Decombinator software suite. To make PS versus PT1 abundance plots, every sample was subsampled to the same number of TCRs (28,000). Expanded TCRs were defined as absent before sensitization and observed at least eight times at the 2-week time point. The public reads were run again by TCRdb, first through fastp at Q25 and then through MiXCR, and only productive beta chains were kept. Entries are consolidated by CDR3 protein sequence, retaining the most common genes and DNA. TCRdb's processing, not the authors' own work, is the source of the V and J calls. Within this sample are some 380,000 distinct CDR3 sequences, with 4.8% of them counted one time only. The leading ten clones occupy 2% to 2.5% of the sample.

For CDR1 and CDR2, the germline V gene lists SGHVS and FNYEAQ. A distance of 6 bases separates the germline ends of V and J, which lose 0 bases and 0 bases respectively. The CDR3, from cysteine to phenylalanine, totals 15 residues. Only the CDR3 portion is preserved as DNA: 45 bases, with reading frame beginning at the first base. Read against the paper, the sample's time point label means: patch test 1, 2 weeks after DPC sensitization. The intended sense of this specimen's treatment or condition label: therapeutic diphenylcyclopropenone sensitization with weekly scalp DPC. At each patch-test visit, blood was drawn before the patch test was applied. To be eligible, patients had to be aged 18 to 70, diagnosed with alopecia and judged suitable for DPC therapy, while pregnant patients were excluded. Unfractionated whole blood was collected in Tempus Blood RNA tubes, and total RNA was extracted from that blood.

In this sample, this clonotype turned up many times. Its antigen remains unidentified. Within one base of it there is no much larger clone, and no base qualities were kept. This chain joins TRBV7-6 to TRBJ1-5; the D gene remains uncertain. The sequence was collected from a woman aged 45-59 years with alopecia areata. Some clones in this sample may be carry-over from other donors' samples. Material: whole blood, obtained in connection with sensitization to the hapten diphenylcyclopropenone (DPC). The CDR3 in this case is CASSLAPVSNQPQHF. In nucleotide form, the sequence is TGTGCCAGCAGCTTAGCGCCCGTTAGCAATCAGCCCCAGCATTTT.